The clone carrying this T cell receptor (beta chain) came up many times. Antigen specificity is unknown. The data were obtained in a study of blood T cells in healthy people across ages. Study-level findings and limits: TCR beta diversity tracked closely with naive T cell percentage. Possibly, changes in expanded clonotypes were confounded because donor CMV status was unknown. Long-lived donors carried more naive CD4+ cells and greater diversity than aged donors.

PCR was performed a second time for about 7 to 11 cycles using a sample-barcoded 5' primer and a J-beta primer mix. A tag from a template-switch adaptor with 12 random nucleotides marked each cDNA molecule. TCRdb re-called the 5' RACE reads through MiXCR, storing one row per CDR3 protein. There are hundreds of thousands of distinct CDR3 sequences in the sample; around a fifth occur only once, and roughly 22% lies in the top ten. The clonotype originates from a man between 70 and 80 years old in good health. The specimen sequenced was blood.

CDR3 loop: CASSFVGGEQFF. Written as DNA, the CDR3 is TGCGCCAGCAGCTTCGTGGGAGGTGAGCAGTTCTTC. The chain is built from TRBV5-1 and TRBJ2-1; TRBD2 is a possible D gene (6 bases). The CDR3 spans 12 residues. Looked up from germline, CDR1 is SGHRS and CDR2 is YFSETQ. V shed 2 bases and J shed 9 bases, with 9 bases lying between them.